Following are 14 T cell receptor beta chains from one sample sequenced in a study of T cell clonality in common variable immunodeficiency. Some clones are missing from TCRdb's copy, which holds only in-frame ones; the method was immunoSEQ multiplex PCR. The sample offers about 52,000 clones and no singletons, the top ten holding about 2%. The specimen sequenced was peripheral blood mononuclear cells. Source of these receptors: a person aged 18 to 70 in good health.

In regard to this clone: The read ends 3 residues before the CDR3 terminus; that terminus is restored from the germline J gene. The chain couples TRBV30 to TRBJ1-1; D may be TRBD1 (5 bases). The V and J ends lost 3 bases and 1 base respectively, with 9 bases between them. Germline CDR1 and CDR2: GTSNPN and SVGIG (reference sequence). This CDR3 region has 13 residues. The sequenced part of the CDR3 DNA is TGTGCCTGGAGGTACAGGTGGAACACTGAA. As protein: CAWRYRWNTE. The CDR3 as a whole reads CAWRYRWNTEAFF.

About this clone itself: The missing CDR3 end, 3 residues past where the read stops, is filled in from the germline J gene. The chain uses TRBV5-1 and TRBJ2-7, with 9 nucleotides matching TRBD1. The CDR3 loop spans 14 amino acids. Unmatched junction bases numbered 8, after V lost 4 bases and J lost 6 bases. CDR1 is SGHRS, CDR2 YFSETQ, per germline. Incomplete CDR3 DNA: TGCGCCAGCAGCCGCACAGGGGGCGAGGGCGAG. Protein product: CASSRTGGEGE. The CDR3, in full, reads CASSRTGGEGEQYF.

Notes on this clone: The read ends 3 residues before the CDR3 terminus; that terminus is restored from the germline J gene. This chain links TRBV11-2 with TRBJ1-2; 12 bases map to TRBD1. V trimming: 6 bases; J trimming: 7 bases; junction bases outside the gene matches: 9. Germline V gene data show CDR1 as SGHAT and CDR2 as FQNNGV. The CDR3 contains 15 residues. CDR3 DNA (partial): TGTGCCAGCAGACCGGGACAGGGGGCAAGAGGTGGC. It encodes CASRPGQGARGG. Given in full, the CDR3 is CASRPGQGARGGYTF.

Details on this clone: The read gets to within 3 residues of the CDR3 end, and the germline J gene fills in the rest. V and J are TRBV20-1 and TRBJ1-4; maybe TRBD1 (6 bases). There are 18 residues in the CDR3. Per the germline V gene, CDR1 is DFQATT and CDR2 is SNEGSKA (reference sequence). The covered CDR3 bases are TGCAGTGCTATATCCGGGGCAGGGGCCCAGGGAGGGGCCAACGTA. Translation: CSAISGAGAQGGANV. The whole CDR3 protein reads CSAISGAGAQGGANVLFF.

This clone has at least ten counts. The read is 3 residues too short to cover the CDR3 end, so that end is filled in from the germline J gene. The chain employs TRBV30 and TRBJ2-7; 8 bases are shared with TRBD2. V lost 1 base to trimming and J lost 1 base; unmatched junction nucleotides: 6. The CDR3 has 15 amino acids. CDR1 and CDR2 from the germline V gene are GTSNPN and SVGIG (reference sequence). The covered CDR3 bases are TGTGCCTGGAGTGCACTAGCGGCCCCTTCCTACGAG. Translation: CAWSALAAPSYE. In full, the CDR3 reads CAWSALAAPSYEQYF.

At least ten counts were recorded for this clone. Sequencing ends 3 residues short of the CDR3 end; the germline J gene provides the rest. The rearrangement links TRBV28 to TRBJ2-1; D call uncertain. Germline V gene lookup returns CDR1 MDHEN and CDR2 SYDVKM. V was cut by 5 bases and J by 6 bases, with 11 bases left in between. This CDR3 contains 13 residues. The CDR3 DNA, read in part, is TGTGCCAGCAGTCACCCCAACAGCAATGAG. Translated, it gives CASSHPNSNE. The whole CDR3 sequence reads CASSHPNSNEQFF.

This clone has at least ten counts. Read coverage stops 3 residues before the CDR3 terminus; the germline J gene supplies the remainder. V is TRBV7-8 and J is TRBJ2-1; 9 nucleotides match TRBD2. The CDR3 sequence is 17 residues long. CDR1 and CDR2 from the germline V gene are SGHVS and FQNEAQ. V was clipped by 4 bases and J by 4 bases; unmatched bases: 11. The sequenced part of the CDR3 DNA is TGTGCCAGCAGCTCAAATCAGCGGGGGGCCGCTTACAATGAG. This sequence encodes CASSSNQRGAAYNE. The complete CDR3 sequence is CASSSNQRGAAYNEQFF.

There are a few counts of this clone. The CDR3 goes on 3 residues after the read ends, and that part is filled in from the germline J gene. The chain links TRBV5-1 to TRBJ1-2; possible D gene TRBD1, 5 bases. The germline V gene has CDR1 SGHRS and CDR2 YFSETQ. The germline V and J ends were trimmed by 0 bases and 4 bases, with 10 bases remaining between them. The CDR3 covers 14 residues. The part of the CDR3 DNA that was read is TGCGCCAGCAGCTTGGGTGTGCAGGGCTATGGC. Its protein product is CASSLGVQGYG. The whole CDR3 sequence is CASSLGVQGYGYTF.

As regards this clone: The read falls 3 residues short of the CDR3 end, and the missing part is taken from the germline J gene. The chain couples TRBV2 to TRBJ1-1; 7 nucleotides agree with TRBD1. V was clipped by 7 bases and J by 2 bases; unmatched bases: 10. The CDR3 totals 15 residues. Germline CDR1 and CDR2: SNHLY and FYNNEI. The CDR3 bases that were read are TGTGCCAGCAATTTCGCCGGGACAGCAAACACTGAA. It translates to CASNFAGTANTE. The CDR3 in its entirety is CASNFAGTANTEAFF.

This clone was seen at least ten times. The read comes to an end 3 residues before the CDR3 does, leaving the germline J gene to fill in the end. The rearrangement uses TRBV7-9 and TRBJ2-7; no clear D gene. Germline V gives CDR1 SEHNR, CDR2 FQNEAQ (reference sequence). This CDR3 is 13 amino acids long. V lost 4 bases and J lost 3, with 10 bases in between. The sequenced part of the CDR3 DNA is TGTGCCAGCAGCTCAGAACCCATCTACGAG. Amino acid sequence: CASSSEPIYE. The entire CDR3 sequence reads CASSSEPIYEQYF.

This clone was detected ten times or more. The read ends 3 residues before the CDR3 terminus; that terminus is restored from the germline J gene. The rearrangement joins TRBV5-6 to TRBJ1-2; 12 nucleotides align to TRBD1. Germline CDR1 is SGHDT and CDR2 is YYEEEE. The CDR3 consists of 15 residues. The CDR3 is CASSPPGTGGAGYTF. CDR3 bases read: TGTGCCAGCAGCCCACCTGGGACAGGGGGCGCGGGC. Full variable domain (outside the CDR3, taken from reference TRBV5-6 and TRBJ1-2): DAGVTQSPTHLIKTRGQQVTLRCSPKSGHDTVSWYQQALGQGPQFIFQYYEEEERQRGNFPDRFSGHQFPNYSSELNVNALLLGDSALYLCASSPPGTGGAGYTFGSGTRLTVV.

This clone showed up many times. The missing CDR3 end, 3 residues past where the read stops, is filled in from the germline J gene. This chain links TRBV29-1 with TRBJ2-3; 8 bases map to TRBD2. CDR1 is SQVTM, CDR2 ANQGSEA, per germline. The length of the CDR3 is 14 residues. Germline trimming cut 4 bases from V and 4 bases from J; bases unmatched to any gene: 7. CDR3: CSVVLAGWSDTQYF. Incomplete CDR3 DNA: TGCAGCGTTGTTTTAGCGGGATGGTCAGATACG.

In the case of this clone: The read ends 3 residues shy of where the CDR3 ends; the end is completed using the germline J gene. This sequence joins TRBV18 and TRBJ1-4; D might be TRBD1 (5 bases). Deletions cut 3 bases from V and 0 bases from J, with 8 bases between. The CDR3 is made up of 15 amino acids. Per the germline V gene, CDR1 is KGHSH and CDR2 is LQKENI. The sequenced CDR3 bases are TGTGCCAGCTCACCCGAGGACACAACTAATGAAAAA. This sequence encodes CASSPEDTTNEK. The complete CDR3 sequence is CASSPEDTTNEKLFF.

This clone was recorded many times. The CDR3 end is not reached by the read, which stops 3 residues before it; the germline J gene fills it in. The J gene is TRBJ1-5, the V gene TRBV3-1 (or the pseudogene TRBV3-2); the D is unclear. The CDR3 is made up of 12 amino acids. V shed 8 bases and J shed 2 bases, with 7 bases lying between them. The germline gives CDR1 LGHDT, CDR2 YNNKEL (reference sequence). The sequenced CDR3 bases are TGTGCCAGCTCTCAGGGCAATCAGCCC. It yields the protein CASSQGNQP. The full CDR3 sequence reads CASSQGNQPQHF.